Below, 16 T cell receptor beta chains from the same sample are listed, as sequenced in a study of control samples from healthy donors and cancer patients. Libraries were prepared by immunoSEQ multiplex PCR; TCRdb keeps only in-frame clonotypes and omits some of them. Of approximately 100,000 clones in the sample, 82% were seen once. What was sequenced was blood. The receptors come from a man in his 60s in good health.

The V gene is TRBV7-8, the J gene TRBJ1-5; D may be TRBD1 (5 bases). CDR3 size: 15 residues. The germline CDR1 and CDR2 sequences are SGHVS and FQNEAQ. V lost 4 bases, J lost 3 bases, and 13 bases lay in between. CDR3 coding DNA: TGTGCCAGCAGCTACCGAGGGGCCCCCAATCAGCCCCAGCATTTT. Amino acids: CASSYRGAPNQPQHF.

V is TRBV6-4 and J is TRBJ2-1, with 9 bases that match TRBD2. CDR1 MRHNA and CDR2 SNTAGT come from the germline V gene. V shed 5 bases, J shed 3 bases, and the junction held 2 bases outside the gene matches. The CDR3 length is 14 residues. The CDR3 DNA is TGTGCCAGCAGTAAACTAGCGGGCTACAATGAGCAGTTCTTC. Residues: CASSKLAGYNEQFF.

The chain combines TRBV20-1 with TRBJ1-4; D gene uncertain. Deletions cut 3 bases from V and 3 bases from J, with 8 bases between. The CDR3 consists of 13 residues. Germline lookup yields CDR1 DFQATT and CDR2 SNEGSKA (reference sequence). The CDR3 DNA sequence: TGCAGTGCTAGTAGGGTTTCTAATGAAAAACTGTTTTTT. Translated: CSASRVSNEKLFF.

V gene TRBV3-1 (or the pseudogene TRBV3-2) combines with J gene TRBJ2-6; perhaps D is TRBD1 or TRBD2 (5 bases each). The CDR3 has 18 amino acids. V was trimmed by 4 bases and J by 0 bases, leaving 16 bases between them. The germline V gene encodes CDR1 LGHDT and CDR2 YNNKEL (reference sequence). CDR3 amino acids: CASSLDGTALSGANVLTF. CDR3 bases: TGTGCCAGCAGCCTAGACGGGACGGCCCTCTCTGGGGCCAACGTCCTGACTTTC.

The J gene is TRBJ2-7, the V gene TRBV10-3; 8 nucleotides align to TRBD1. CDR1 is ENHRY and CDR2 is SYGVKD in the germline V gene. The V segment lost 8 bases and the J segment 3 bases; nucleotides outside the gene matches: 9. This CDR3 comprises 14 residues. CDR3 in amino acids: CAISWTGKSYEQYF. The CDR3 nucleotides are TGTGCCATCTCCTGGACAGGGAAGAGCTACGAGCAGTACTTC.

V is TRBV19 and J is TRBJ1-5; TRBD1 matches at 7 bases. V was clipped by 10 bases and J by 2 bases; unmatched bases: 2. From germline, CDR1 is LNHDA and CDR2 SQIVND (reference sequence). CDR3 size: 12 residues. Written as DNA, the CDR3 is TGTGCCACCGGGACAGGCAATCAGCCCCAGCATTTT. Its protein product is CATGTGNQPQHF.

The J gene is TRBJ2-5, the V gene TRBV9, with TRBD1 matching over 9 bases. The J segment lost 2 bases and the V segment lost 4 bases, leaving 9 bases of the junction unmatched. The CDR3 is made up of 16 amino acids. Germline CDR1 reads SGDLS; CDR2 reads YYNGEE. CDR3 nucleotide sequence: TGTGCCAGCAGCTCCCCCCCGACAGGGGGACAAGAGACCCAGTACTTC. This codes for CASSSPPTGGQETQYF.

This clone was recorded once. The CDR3 protein is CASSLMGSYTEAFF. The CDR3, as DNA: TGTGCCAGCAGTTTAATGGGGTCTTACACTGAAGCTTTCTTT. The chain uses TRBV27 and TRBJ1-1; no reliable D call. V gave up 2 bases and J gave up 3 bases, with 10 bases separating them. The CDR3 contains 14 residues. Germline V CDR1 and CDR2: MNHEY, SMNVEV (reference sequence).

The gene calls are TRBV30 and TRBJ2-7, with D perhaps TRBD1 (6 bases). V dropped 8 bases and J dropped 0 bases, with 20 bases sitting between them. There are 15 residues in the CDR3. Germline CDR1 GTSNPN, CDR2 SVGIG (reference sequence). DNA for the CDR3: TGTGCCAGTACTTTCCGGGACATTTTCTCCTACGAGCAGTACTTC. This gives the protein CASTFRDIFSYEQYF.

The chain joins TRBV7-9 to TRBJ1-6; D call uncertain. Germline CDR1 and CDR2: SEHNR and FQNEAQ (reference sequence). The ends were cut back, 5 bases at V and 7 bases at J, with 9 bases in the middle. This CDR3 is built from 13 residues. CDR3 nucleotide sequence: TGTGCCAGCAGCCCCCAACAGAATTCACCCCTCCACTTT. Amino acids: CASSPQQNSPLHF. Full variable domain (rest looked up from reference TRBV7-9 and TRBJ1-6): DTGVSQNPRHKITKRGQNVTFRCDPISEHNRLYWYRQTLGQGPEFLTYFQNEAQLEKSRLLSDRFSAERPKGSFSTLEIQRTEQGDSAMYLCASSPQQNSPLHFGNGTRLTVT.

About this clone: The sample carries other DNA sequences with the same CDR3. CDR3 sequence: CSGGWSGGGFMNTEAFF. The CDR3 region has the DNA TGCAGCGGGGGATGGTCAGGGGGGGGATTCATGAACACTGAAGCTTTCTTT. The V gene is TRBV29-1, the J gene TRBJ1-1; 7 bases match TRBD1. CDR3 length: 17 amino acids. V shed 7 bases and J 0 bases; nucleotides not matched to a gene: 17. CDR1 and CDR2 from the germline V gene are SQVTM and ANQGSEA.

V is TRBV7-9 and J is TRBJ2-7, with 14 positions matching TRBD2. CDR3 length: 16 amino acids. J lost 6 bases, V lost 6 bases, and 10 bases had no gene match. CDR1 and CDR2 (germline): SEHNR, FQNEAQ (reference sequence). The CDR3 spells CASRSTSGRAMGEQYF. CDR3 in DNA: TGTGCCAGCAGGTCGACTAGCGGGAGGGCAATGGGCGAGCAGTACTTC.

The rearrangement uses TRBV10-3 and TRBJ1-1; D ambiguous. This CDR3 is built from 13 residues. V lost 7 bases and J 0 bases, leaving 9 bases between the germline ends. From germline, CDR1 is ENHRY and CDR2 SYGVKD. Here the CDR3 DNA reads TGTGCCATCACTCAGGAGCTGAACACTGAAGCTTTCTTT. Translation: CAITQELNTEAFF.

This clone has only a few counts. The genes are TRBV27 and TRBJ1-5, with D possibly TRBD1 on 5 matching bases. The germline V gene encodes CDR1 MNHEY and CDR2 SMNVEV (reference sequence). With 7 bases removed from V and 4 bases from J, the gap between germline ends came to 11 bases. The CDR3 spans 13 residues. CDR3 amino acids: CASTSGWNQPQHF. The CDR3 coding sequence is TGTGCCAGCACTTCAGGGTGGAATCAGCCCCAGCATTTT.

This rearrangement joins TRBV4-1 to TRBJ1-1; D perhaps matches TRBD1 (5 bases). CDR3 length: 16 amino acids. Per the germline V gene, CDR1 is MGHRA and CDR2 is YSYEKL. V was shortened by 2 bases and J by 1 base, with 14 bases between the two germline ends. The chain's CDR3 is CASSQRPGTGNTEAFF. The DNA of the CDR3 is TGCGCCAGCAGCCAACGTCCCGGGACGGGGAACACTGAAGCTTTCTTT.

The chain is built from TRBV5-1 and TRBJ2-7; 11 positions agree with TRBD2. V shed 5 bases and J 2 bases; nucleotides not matched to a gene: 6. Germline CDR1 and CDR2: SGHRS and YFSETQ. The CDR3 extends over 15 amino acids. CDR3 in amino acids: CASSSGTSGTYEQYF. Written as DNA, the CDR3 is TGCGCCAGCAGTTCGGGGACTAGCGGTACCTACGAGCAGTACTTC.